This T cell receptor beta chain was captured by sequencing in a study of radiation and T cells in renal cell carcinoma. Documented time point: blood 4 weeks post-SBRT, at nephrectomy. Treatment denoted: 15 Gy SBRT to primary tumor, nephrectomy 4 weeks later. Nephrectomy followed 15 Gy stereotactic body radiation by 4 weeks. After SBRT, blood was collected at 2 and 4 weeks, plus baseline. This table comes from immunoSEQ multiplex PCR, and its TCRdb copy is limited to in-frame clones, with some not included. The sample includes 120,000 to 150,000 clones, about 88% of them seen just once. Remarks on this clone: What it binds is not known.

Study results and limitations: No pretreatment tumor biopsies were available for baseline clonotypes. In blood, top tumor clones expanded by 2 weeks, shrinking by 4.

The germline V gene has CDR1 SGHNT and CDR2 YYREEE (reference sequence). The V end was cut by 0 bases, the J end by 4 bases, with 11 bases between. There are 14 residues in the CDR3. The chain couples TRBV5-4 to TRBJ2-7, with D perhaps TRBD1 (5 bases). The sequences come from blood, collected from a patient whose treatment included radiotherapy and nephrectomy. The source is a woman in her fifties or sixties with renal cell carcinoma. The CDR3 protein is CASSLGIDRYEQYF. The CDR3 DNA reads as TGTGCCAGCAGCTTGGGGATTGACAGATACGAGCAGTACTTC. Full variable domain (outside the CDR3, taken from reference TRBV5-4 and TRBJ2-7): ETGVTQSPTHLIKTRGQQVTLRCSSQSGHNTVSWYQQALGQGPQFIFQYYREEENGRGNFPPRFSGLQFPNYSSELNVNALELDDSALYLCASSLGIDRYEQYFGPGTRLTVT.